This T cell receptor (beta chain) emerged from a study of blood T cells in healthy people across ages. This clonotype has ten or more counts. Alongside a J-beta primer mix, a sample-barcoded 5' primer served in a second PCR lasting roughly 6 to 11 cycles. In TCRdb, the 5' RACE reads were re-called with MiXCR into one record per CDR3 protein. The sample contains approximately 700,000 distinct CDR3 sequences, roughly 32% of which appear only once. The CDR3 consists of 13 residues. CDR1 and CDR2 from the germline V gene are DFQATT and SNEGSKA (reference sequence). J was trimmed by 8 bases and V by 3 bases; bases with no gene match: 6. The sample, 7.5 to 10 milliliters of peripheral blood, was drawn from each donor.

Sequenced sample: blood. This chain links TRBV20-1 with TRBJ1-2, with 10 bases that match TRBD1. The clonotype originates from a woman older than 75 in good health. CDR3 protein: CSARGTGDRGYTF. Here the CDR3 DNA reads TGCAGTGCTAGGGGGACAGGGGATAGGGGCTACACCTTC.